The 12 T cell receptor beta chains reported below all come from one sample, sequenced in a study of cytomegalovirus exposure and HLA in healthy donors. Use of 60 Vbeta and 13 Jbeta primers characterized the PCR. The assay was immunoSEQ multiplex PCR, and TCRdb's table has in-frame clones only and misses some. The sample has 95,000 to 150,000 clones, about 80% seen once. The sequencing input was PBMCs. Every receptor here comes from a woman in her 40s in good health and CMV-seropositive.

This chain joins TRBV7-3 and TRBJ2-5, with D tentatively TRBD1 (5 bases). The DNA end lines up better with TRBJ2-7; the J call may be wrong. The germline CDR1 and CDR2 sequences are SGHTA and FQGTGA. CDR3 length equals 14 residues. The CDR3 protein is CASSPRQISYEQYF. CDR3 nucleotides: TGTGCCAGCAGCCCCCGACAGATTTCCTACGAGCAGTACTTC.

The chain has TRBV9 and TRBJ2-1; 14 bases map to TRBD2. Germline V gene data show CDR1 as SGDLS and CDR2 as YYNGEE. Trimming removed 4 bases from V and 4 bases from J; junction bases left unmatched: 1. This CDR3 is built from 15 residues. CDR3 residues: CASSRLAGGYNEQFF. The CDR3 region has the DNA TGTGCCAGCAGCCGACTAGCGGGAGGGTACAATGAGCAGTTCTTC.

The chain carries TRBV6-1 and TRBJ1-6, with 8 bases lining up with TRBD1. CDR1 is MNHNS and CDR2 is SASEGT in the germline V gene. J lost 4 bases, V lost 4 bases, and 6 bases had no gene match. The CDR3 sequence is 16 residues long. The CDR3, as DNA: TGTGCCAGCAGTGTTAGGGACAGGATGTATAATTCACCCCTCCACTTT. This translates into CASSVRDRMYNSPLHF.

The chain uses TRBV30 and TRBJ2-7, with TRBD2 matching over 7 bases. This CDR3 spans 15 amino acids. Germline V CDR1 and CDR2: GTSNPN, SVGIG (reference sequence). V shed 3 bases and J 3 bases; nucleotides not matched to a gene: 11. The DNA of the CDR3 is TGTGCCTGGAGGGTAGCTAGCGGCCGCGACTACGAGCAGTACGTC. Amino acid sequence: CAWRVASGRDYEQYV.

The rearrangement joins TRBV25-1 to TRBJ1-5; D is undetermined. The CDR3 totals 14 residues. V was trimmed by 6 bases and J by 11 bases, leaving 20 bases between them. Germline V CDR1 and CDR2: MGHDK, SYGVNS. The CDR3 reads CASSAEGPTQAQHF. CDR3 bases: TGTGCCAGCAGCGCGGAGGGCCCTACCCAGGCCCAGCATTTT.

This sequence joins TRBV7-9 and TRBJ1-1; D is unclear. The V and J ends lost 4 bases and 0 bases respectively, with 15 bases between them. The CDR3 runs 16 residues. Germline V gene sequence: CDR1 SEHNR, CDR2 FQNEAQ (reference sequence). CDR3 bases: TGTGCCAGCAGCTCTTACGATAAGCGGCTGAACACTGAAGCTTTCTTT. Residues: CASSSYDKRLNTEAFF.

The V and J genes are TRBV30 and TRBJ1-6, with a possible D match to TRBD1 (5 bases). The CDR3 has 14 amino acids. V lost 3 bases and J lost 7, with 13 bases in between. In germline, CDR1 is GTSNPN, CDR2 SVGIG (reference sequence). In nucleotides, the CDR3 is TGTGCCTGGAGCCCGGGGGTGGGGAATTCACCCCTCCACTTT. This gives the protein CAWSPGVGNSPLHF.

The rearrangement uses TRBV6-5 and TRBJ2-2; 11 nucleotides line up with TRBD2. The V gene end was trimmed by 2 bases and the J gene end by 3 bases; junction bases not matched to a gene: 2. Germline V gives CDR1 MNHEY, CDR2 SVGAGI. The CDR3 totals 16 residues. CDR3 in amino acids: CASSYRGLADTGELFF. DNA of the CDR3: TGTGCCAGCAGTTACCGGGGACTAGCGGACACCGGGGAGCTGTTTTTT.

This chain joins TRBV30 and TRBJ2-7; possibly TRBD1 for D (6 bases). Trimming stripped 2 bases from V and 3 bases from J, with 11 bases between. The CDR3 has 13 amino acids. CDR1 and CDR2 (germline): GTSNPN, SVGIG (reference sequence). The CDR3 DNA reads TGTGCCTGGAGTACTAGGGGGTACTACGAGCAGTACTTC. Its translation is CAWSTRGYYEQYF. The complete variable domain, with remaining parts taken from reference TRBV30 and TRBJ2-7, reads SQTIHQWPATLVQPVGSPLSLECTVEGTSNPNLYWYRQAAGRGLQLLFYSVGIGQISSEVPQNLSASRPQDRQFILSSKKLLLSDSGFYLCAWSTRGYYEQYFGPGTRLTVT.

This clone turned up a few times. J is TRBJ2-3 and V is TRBV10-3; D gene ambiguous. V gave up 9 bases and J gave up 0 bases, with 13 bases separating them. Germline CDR1 reads ENHRY; CDR2 reads SYGVKD. The CDR3 sequence is 14 residues long. CDR3 nucleotide sequence: TGTGCCATGGCCCGAGGAGCTAGCACAGATACGCAGTATTTT. Protein product: CAMARGASTDTQYF.

V usage is TRBV2 and J usage is TRBJ1-1; TRBD1 agrees at 7 bases. This CDR3 has 13 amino acids. Looked up from germline, CDR1 is SNHLY and CDR2 is FYNNEI. Trimming removed 7 bases from V and 5 bases from J; junction bases left unmatched: 7. The CDR3 sequence is CASKPGQLTEAFF. The CDR3 coding sequence is TGTGCCAGCAAACCGGGACAGTTGACTGAAGCTTTCTTT.

J is TRBJ2-2 and V is TRBV11-2; tentative D call: TRBD2 (5 bases). Germline V gene data show CDR1 as SGHAT and CDR2 as FQNNGV. The CDR3 has 16 amino acids. The V gene lost 4 bases and the J gene lost 1 base, with 13 bases spanning the gap. CDR3 sequence: CASSSRRTLNTGELFF. Written as DNA, the CDR3 is TGTGCCAGCAGCTCCCGGAGGACCTTGAACACCGGGGAGCTGTTTTTT.